These 21 T cell receptor beta chains share one sample of origin, sequenced in a study of neurological immune-mediated disorders. TCRdb re-called the 5' RACE reads through MiXCR, storing one row per CDR3 protein. Of about 90,000 distinct CDR3 sequences detected, roughly 13% appear once; the ten largest clones hold about 5%. Time point of the sample: longitudinal time-point 2. The specimen sequenced was PBMCs. The receptors shown here come from a female donor with HTLV-1-associated myelopathy (HAM/TSP).

This clonotype was counted at least ten times. The rearrangement links TRBV28 to TRBJ2-5; 9 bases are shared with TRBD2. This CDR3 has 15 amino acids. The V gene end was trimmed by 2 bases and the J gene end by 1 base; junction bases not matched to a gene: 2. Germline CDR1 is MDHEN and CDR2 is SYDVKM. CDR3 region: CASSLRRGGQETQYF. For the CDR3, the DNA is TGTGCCAGCAGTTTAAGGCGGGGGGGCCAAGAGACCCAGTACTTC.

There are many counts of this clonotype. The chain combines TRBV5-1 with TRBJ1-4, with 9 bases matching TRBD1. V dropped 2 bases and J dropped 4; count of bases not matched to a gene: 6. The CDR3 sequence is 16 residues long. Looked up from germline, CDR1 is SGHRS and CDR2 is YFSETQ. The CDR3 region is CASSLGQGIFNEKLFF. The CDR3 coding sequence is TGCGCCAGCAGCTTAGGACAGGGGATATTTAATGAAAAACTGTTTTTT.

This clonotype was detected ten times or more. The V call is TRBV11-2, the J call TRBJ2-3, with TRBD1 matching 12 bases. The germline V gene has CDR1 SGHAT and CDR2 FQNNGV. V dropped 5 bases and J dropped 4; count of bases not matched to a gene: 4. This CDR3 spans 15 amino acids. The CDR3 loop reads CASSPGQGAPDTQYF. The CDR3 DNA is TGTGCCAGCAGCCCGGGACAGGGGGCCCCAGATACGCAGTATTTT.

This clonotype was counted at least ten times. The rearrangement links TRBV6-6 to TRBJ1-2; 7 nucleotides line up with TRBD1. In germline, CDR1 is MNHNY, CDR2 SVGAGI (reference sequence). This CDR3 comprises 17 residues. V dropped 4 bases and J dropped 0; count of bases not matched to a gene: 11. The CDR3 nucleotides read TGTGCCAGCAGTTCAGGCGGAACAGGGGTAGCTAACTATGGCTACACCTTC. Translation gives CASSSGGTGVANYGYTF.

The chain couples TRBV7-9 to TRBJ2-3; D unresolved. The V gene's germline CDR1 is SEHNR and CDR2 FQNEAQ (reference sequence). The CDR3 runs 14 residues. Trimming took off 3 bases at V and 5 bases at J, with 12 bases between the two ends. The CDR3 reads CASSLSLGQDTQYF. CDR3 sequence (DNA): TGTGCCAGCAGCTTGTCTCTCGGCCAAGATACGCAGTATTTT. Full variable domain (rest looked up from reference TRBV7-9 and TRBJ2-3): DTGVSQNPRHKITKRGQNVTFRCDPISEHNRLYWYRQTLGQGPEFLTYFQNEAQLEKSRLLSDRFSAERPKGSFSTLEIQRTEQGDSAMYLCASSLSLGQDTQYFGPGTRLTVL.

This clonotype has at least ten counts. The rearrangement uses TRBV20-1 and TRBJ2-1; TRBD2 aligns across 15 bases. Germline assignment: CDR1 DFQATT and CDR2 SNEGSKA (reference sequence). The ends lost 6 bases at V and 8 bases at J; junction bases unmatched: 5. This CDR3 is built from 14 residues. Here the CDR3 DNA reads TGCAGTGCGGGACTAGCGGGGGGTTACCATGAGCAGTTCTTC. It encodes CSAGLAGGYHEQFF.

This chain links TRBV7-9 with TRBJ2-7; TRBD2 aligns across 10 bases. Germline V gene data show CDR1 as SEHNR and CDR2 as FQNEAQ (reference sequence). The CDR3 contains 16 residues. The J segment lost 5 bases and the V segment lost 1 base, leaving 8 bases of the junction unmatched. The CDR3 region is CASSLVAGGLIDEQYF. The CDR3 region has the DNA TGTGCCAGCAGCTTAGTAGCGGGGGGTCTTATCGACGAGCAGTACTTC.

This clonotype occurred a few times. The rearrangement links TRBV24-1 to TRBJ2-3; D possibly matches TRBD1 or TRBD2 (6 bases each). The V gene lost 4 bases and the J gene lost 1 base, with 11 bases spanning the gap. The CDR3 has 15 residues. CDR1 and CDR2 (germline): KGHDR, SFDVKD. CDR3 residues: CATSEGGGGTDTQYF. The CDR3 nucleotides are TGTGCCACCAGTGAAGGAGGGGGAGGCACAGATACGCAGTATTTT.

The table lists this clonotype with a few counts. The chain couples TRBV10-3 to TRBJ2-7, with 7 nucleotides matching TRBD2. Trimming removed 0 bases from V and 2 bases from J; junction bases left unmatched: 1. Germline V lookup: CDR1 ENHRY, CDR2 SYGVKD. The CDR3 extends over 14 amino acids. CDR3 in amino acids: CAISESGGPYEQYF. CDR3 bases: TGTGCCATCAGTGAGTCGGGAGGGCCCTACGAGCAGTACTTC.

This clonotype was recorded many times. The chain carries TRBV20-1 and TRBJ2-2, with 9 nucleotides matching TRBD2. V shed 4 bases, J shed 6 bases, and the junction held 6 bases outside the gene matches. Germline assignment: CDR1 DFQATT and CDR2 SNEGSKA (reference sequence). This CDR3 is 14 amino acids long. CDR3 bases: TGCAGTGCTACGGGCGGGGGGGCCGCCGGGGAGCTGTTTTTT. The encoded protein is CSATGGGAAGELFF.

This clonotype was seen a single time. Given a much more abundant clone one base away, this may be a read error. V and J are TRBV5-1 and TRBJ1-1; no clear D gene. Trimming stripped 3 bases from V and 1 base from J, with 13 bases between. This CDR3 has 15 residues. Per germline, CDR1 SGHRS and CDR2 YFSETQ. The CDR3, as DNA: TGCGCCAGCAGCTCCTCCGGGAAGGCGAACACTGAAGCTTTCTTT. Protein sequence: CASSSSGKANTEAFF.

About this clonotype itself: This clone may be a read error of a much larger clone one base away. The CDR3 spells CSASTRRGEQFF. The CDR3 DNA reads TGCAGTGCTAGCACAAGGCGGGGCGAGCAGTTCTTC. The chain couples TRBV20-1 to TRBJ2-1; possible D gene TRBD2, 6 bases. Trimming stripped 3 bases from V and 10 bases from J, with 13 bases between. The CDR3 covers 12 residues. CDR1 DFQATT and CDR2 SNEGSKA come from the germline V gene (reference sequence).

This clonotype was counted many times. The V call is TRBV12-3 or TRBV12-4, the J call TRBJ2-5; D gene ambiguous. Between the trimmed V and J ends, which lost 6 bases and 1 base, there was a span of 6 bases. This CDR3 contains 12 residues. CDR3 DNA sequence: TGTGCCAGCAGCCCCACCCAAGAGACCCAGTACTTC. It specifies CASSPTQETQYF.

This clonotype was counted many times. The chain has TRBV6-1 and TRBJ2-3, with D perhaps TRBD2 (5 bases). V lost 3 bases, J lost 0 bases, and 13 bases lay in between. The V gene's germline CDR1 is MNHNS and CDR2 SASEGT. The CDR3 is 16 residues long. DNA for the CDR3: TGTGCCAGCAGTGAGGCGGGTTCCACTAGCACAGATACGCAGTATTTT. It encodes CASSEAGSTSTDTQYF.

This clonotype occurred a few times. The V gene is TRBV27, the J gene TRBJ2-7; 8 bases align to TRBD1. From germline, CDR1 is MNHEY and CDR2 SMNVEV (reference sequence). The CDR3 runs 15 residues. J was trimmed by 3 bases and V by 3 bases; bases with no gene match: 7. The CDR3, as DNA: TGTGCCAGCAGTTTTACGACAGGGGAAGGCTACGAGCAGTACTTC. Translation: CASSFTTGEGYEQYF.

This clonotype was picked up many times. The chain uses TRBV29-1 and TRBJ2-3; D is perhaps TRBD1 (6 bases). Germline V gives CDR1 SQVTM, CDR2 ANQGSEA. CDR3 length equals 13 residues. With 6 bases removed from V and 4 bases from J, the gap between germline ends came to 14 bases. CDR3 nucleotides: TGCAGCGTCTCAAGGGGGTCGTCAGATACGCAGTATTTT. This translates into CSVSRGSSDTQYF.

This clonotype was recorded many times. This chain links TRBV5-1 with TRBJ1-2, with TRBD1 matching 12 bases. The junction had 9 bases not matched to a gene; V was cut back by 4 bases and J by 8 bases. Germline CDR1 reads SGHRS; CDR2 reads YFSETQ. The length of the CDR3 is 15 residues. The CDR3 region has the DNA TGCGCCAGCAGCGAGCCGGGACAGGGGGCTCAGGGCTACACCTTC. The encoded protein is CASSEPGQGAQGYTF.

This clonotype showed up many times. The V gene is TRBV20-1, the J gene TRBJ1-4; D remains unclear. This CDR3 is built from 12 residues. The V end lost 3 bases, the J end lost 8 bases, and 10 bases lay between the germline ends. CDR1 is DFQATT and CDR2 is SNEGSKA in the germline V gene (reference sequence). Written as DNA, the CDR3 is TGCAGTGCTAGTTCGGAAAGAGAAAAACTGTTTTTT. As protein: CSASSEREKLFF.

This clonotype has at least ten counts. The gene calls are TRBV2 and TRBJ2-3; the match to TRBD2 covers 11 bases. Germline V gives CDR1 SNHLY, CDR2 FYNNEI. V lost 6 bases and J lost 3; bases outside the gene matches: 5. This CDR3 is 15 amino acids long. CDR3 sequence: CASRLAGAITDTQYF. For the CDR3, the DNA is TGTGCCAGCAGACTAGCGGGGGCCATTACAGATACGCAGTATTTT. Looking up the rest from reference TRBV2 and TRBJ2-3 gives the full variable domain: EPEVTQTPSHQVTQMGQEVILRCVPISNHLYFYWYRQILGQKVEFLVSFYNNEISEKSEIFDDQFSVERPDGSNFTLKIRSTKLEDSAMYFCASRLAGAITDTQYFGPGTRLTVL.

This clonotype has only one observation. The chain combines TRBV30 with TRBJ2-1, with 7 bases lining up with TRBD2. From germline, CDR1 is GTSNPN and CDR2 SVGIG (reference sequence). The length of the CDR3 is 15 residues. The trim removed 0 bases at V and 3 bases at J, leaving 5 bases unmatched. The CDR3, as DNA: TGTGCCTGGAGTGTAGCCGGGGGGAACTACAATGAGCAGTTCTTC. Its translation: CAWSVAGGNYNEQFF.

This clonotype was picked up many times. The CDR3 reads CASRIGRTNEKLFF. The CDR3 DNA reads TGTGCCAGCCGCATAGGCCGGACTAATGAAAAACTGTTTTTT. The rearrangement uses TRBV12-3 or TRBV12-4 and TRBJ1-4; no firm D call. This CDR3 has 14 amino acids. With 8 bases removed from V and 2 bases from J, the gap between germline ends came to 12 bases.